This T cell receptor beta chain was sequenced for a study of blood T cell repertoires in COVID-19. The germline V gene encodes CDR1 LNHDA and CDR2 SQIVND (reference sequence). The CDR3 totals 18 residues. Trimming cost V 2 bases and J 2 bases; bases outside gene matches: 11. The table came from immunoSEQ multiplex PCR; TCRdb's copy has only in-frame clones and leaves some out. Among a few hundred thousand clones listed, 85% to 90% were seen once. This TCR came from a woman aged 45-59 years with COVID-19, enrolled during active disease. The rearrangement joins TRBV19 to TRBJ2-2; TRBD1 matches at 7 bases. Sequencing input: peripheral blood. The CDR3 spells CASSIRRFGTANTGELFF. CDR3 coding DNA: TGTGCCAGTAGTATACGCCGGTTTGGGACAGCCAACACCGGGGAGCTGTTTTTT.